The entry that follows covers one T cell receptor (beta chain) sequence. The antigen it recognizes is unknown. Base qualities were left out, and no much larger clone turns up one base away. TCRbeta CDR3 regions were sequenced with the immunoSEQ Assay. After extraction, genomic DNA underwent amplification by bias-controlled multiplex PCR, followed by high-throughput sequencing. The source study handled its data this way. To quantify the absolute abundance of every unique TCRbeta CDR3 region, sequences were collapsed and filtered. T cell fraction was estimated by normalizing TCRbeta template counts to usable DNA, with usable DNA measured through amplification of reference genes found in all nucleated cells. Repertoire TCRs were annotated as SARS-CoV-2-specific by exact matching of V gene, CDR3 amino acid sequence and J gene to a known reactive TCR set. The reference SARS-CoV-2 TCR set was derived from MIRA and filtered for enrichment in COVID-19-positive ImmuneCODE repertoires, a step that removed public or cross-reactive TCRs. Drawing on the MIRA antigens, annotated TCRs were analysed further at the level of specific ORF or position within ORF. Depth was the summed frequency of annotated unique rearrangements, while breadth was defined as annotated unique rearrangements over total unique productive rearrangements. Two-sided Wilcoxon rank-sum tests were used to compare TCR breadth between groups. Here the immuneACCESS table is served through TCRdb, limited to in-frame sequences with V and J called. Missing clones are a known gap in these copies; in checked studies unresolved V genes cover under half, and the rest lacks a known reason. The DNA was the basis for D and trimming; V, J and clone size are from that table. The sample table lists about 470,000 clones, roughly 91% of them with a count of one. Around 4.5% of the sample is held by the ten biggest clonotypes.

This specimen's treatment or condition label, per the study, means: over 15 received Ad26.COV2.S at low or high dose, single or two shots; roughly five received placebo; per-sample allocation not given. Repertoires of vaccine and placebo recipients were sequenced from samples collected on day 63 after the first injection. Between 29 July and 7 August 2020, Cohort 1b enrolled 25 adults aged 18-55 years at one site in Boston, USA. Ad26.COV2.S was a replication-incompetent adenovirus type 26 vector expressing a prefusion-stabilized SARS-CoV-2 spike protein from the original Wuhan strain. Reading the germline V gene gives CDR1 SGDLS and CDR2 YYNGEE. V drops 0 bases and J drops 2 bases, leaving 12 bases in between. Counted from cysteine to phenylalanine, this CDR3 has 15 amino acids. The retained sequence is limited to the CDR3, 45 bases, with the frame set at the first base. The data belong to a study of Ad26.COV2.S vaccination and SARS-CoV-2 variants (dated by TCRdb to the early 2020s). In terms of the full investigation: Donors in the vaccine arm were drawn from COV1001, a multicentre, randomized, double-blind, placebo-controlled phase I-IIa trial testing Ad26.COV2.S in healthy adults. The TCR-sequenced set comprised approximately 30 samples: some 19 Ad26.COV2.S vaccine recipients, 5 placebo recipients and 8 SARS-CoV-2 convalescent individuals. TCRbeta repertoire sequencing served as the tool for gauging how specific and how broad the SARS-CoV-2-reactive T cell receptors were following Ad26.COV2.S vaccination. Ad26.COV2.S was administered intramuscularly at a dose of 5x10^10 or 1x10^11 viral particles, either as one shot or as two shots given 56 days apart. Trial participants were randomized into five groups of five: low-dose or high-dose Ad26.COV2.S given once or twice, or placebo on both occasions. Investigators did not know the trial group allocation while performing experiments and assessing outcomes. Overall study results and their limits: The study was not powered to compare responses between vaccine doses or regimens. Ad26.COV2.S recipients had higher spike-specific TCR breadth than placebo recipients (P = 0.0014). Vaccine and placebo recipients had similar non-spike TCR breadth, a finding consistent with the vaccine containing only spike. According to the authors, total T cell responses may have been underestimated by the TCR breadth and depth analyses. After vaccination, substantial breadth of spike-specific CD8+ and CD4+ T cell responses was reported.

Sequencing was performed on peripheral blood, taken in a trial of Ad26.COV2.S vaccine versus placebo. Rearrangement joined TRBV9 to TRBJ2-7, with the D gene not confidently named. The sequence was obtained from a person between 18 and 59 years old who received the Ad26.COV2.S COVID-19 vaccine or a placebo. The DNA sequence is as follows: TGTGCCAGCAGCGTAGATTCGGGTCGGACCTACGAGCAGTACTTC. The resulting protein is CASSVDSGRTYEQYF.